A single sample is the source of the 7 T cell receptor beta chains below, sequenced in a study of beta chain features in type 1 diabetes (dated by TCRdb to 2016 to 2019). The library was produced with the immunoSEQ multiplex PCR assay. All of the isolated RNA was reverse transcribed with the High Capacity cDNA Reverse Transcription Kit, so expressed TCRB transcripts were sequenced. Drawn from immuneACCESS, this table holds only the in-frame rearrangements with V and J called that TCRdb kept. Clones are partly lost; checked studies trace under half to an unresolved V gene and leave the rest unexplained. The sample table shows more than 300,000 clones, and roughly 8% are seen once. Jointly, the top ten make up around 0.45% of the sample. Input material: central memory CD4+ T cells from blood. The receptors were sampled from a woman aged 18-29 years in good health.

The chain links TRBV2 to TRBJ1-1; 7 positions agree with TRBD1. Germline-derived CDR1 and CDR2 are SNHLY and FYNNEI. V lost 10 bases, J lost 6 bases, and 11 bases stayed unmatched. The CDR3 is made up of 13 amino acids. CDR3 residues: CATHQDRDAEAFF. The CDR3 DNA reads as TGTGCCACCCACCAAGACAGGGATGCTGAAGCTTTCTTT. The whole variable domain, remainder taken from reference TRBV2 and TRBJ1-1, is EPEVTQTPSHQVTQMGQEVILRCVPISNHLYFYWYRQILGQKVEFLVSFYNNEISEKSEIFDDQFSVERPDGSNFTLKIRSTKLEDSAMYFCATHQDRDAEAFFGQGTRLTVV.

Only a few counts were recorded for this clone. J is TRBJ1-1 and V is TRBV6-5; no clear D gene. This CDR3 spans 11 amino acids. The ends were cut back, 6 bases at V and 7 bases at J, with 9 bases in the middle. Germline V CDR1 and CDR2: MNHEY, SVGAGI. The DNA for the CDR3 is TGTGCCAGCAGCCCAAGGCTTGAAGCTTTCTTT. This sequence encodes CASSPRLEAFF.

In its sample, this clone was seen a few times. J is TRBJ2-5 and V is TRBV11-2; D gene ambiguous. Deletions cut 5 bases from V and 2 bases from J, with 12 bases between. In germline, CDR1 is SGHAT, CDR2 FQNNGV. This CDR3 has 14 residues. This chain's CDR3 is CASSPSNIQETQYF. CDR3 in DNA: TGTGCCAGCAGCCCCTCGAACATTCAAGAGACCCAGTACTTC.

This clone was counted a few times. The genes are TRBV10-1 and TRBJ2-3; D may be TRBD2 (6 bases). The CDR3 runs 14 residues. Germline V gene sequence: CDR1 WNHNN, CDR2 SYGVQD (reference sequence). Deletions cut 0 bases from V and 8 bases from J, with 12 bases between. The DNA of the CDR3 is TGCGCCAGCAGTGAGTCACTCGGGGGACTTACGCAGTATTTT. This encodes CASSESLGGLTQYF.

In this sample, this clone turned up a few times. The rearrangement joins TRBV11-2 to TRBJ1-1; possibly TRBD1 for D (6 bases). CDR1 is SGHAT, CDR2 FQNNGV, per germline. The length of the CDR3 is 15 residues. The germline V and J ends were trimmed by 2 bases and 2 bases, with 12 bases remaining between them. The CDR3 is CASSLTPGVNTEAFF. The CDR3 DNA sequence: TGTGCCAGCAGCTTAACGCCAGGGGTTAACACTGAAGCTTTCTTT.

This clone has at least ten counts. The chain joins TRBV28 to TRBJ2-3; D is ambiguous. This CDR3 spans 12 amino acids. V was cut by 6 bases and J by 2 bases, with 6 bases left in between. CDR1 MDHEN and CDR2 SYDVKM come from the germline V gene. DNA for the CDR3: TGTGCCAGCAGCCCCTACACAGATACGCAGTATTTT. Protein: CASSPYTDTQYF.

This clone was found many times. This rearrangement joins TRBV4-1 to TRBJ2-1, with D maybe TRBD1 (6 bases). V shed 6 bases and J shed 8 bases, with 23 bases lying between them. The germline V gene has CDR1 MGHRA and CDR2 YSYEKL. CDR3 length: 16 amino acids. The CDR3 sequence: CASRSRALTGGYEQFF. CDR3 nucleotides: TGCGCCAGCAGATCACGGGCTTTGACAGGCGGGTATGAGCAGTTCTTC.